What follows are 10 T cell receptor beta chains derived from one specimen sequenced in a study of cytomegalovirus exposure and HLA in healthy donors. Primers: 60 Vbeta forward and 13 Jbeta reverse. Sequencing was performed with immunoSEQ multiplex PCR; in TCRdb, only in-frame clones are kept and a portion is missing. The sample holds approximately 150,000 clones, about four fifths seen once. Specimen: PBMCs. The receptors were sampled from a man aged 25-40 years in good health and CMV-seronegative.

The chain employs TRBV11-3 and TRBJ2-5, with D possibly TRBD1 on 6 matching bases. Germline-derived CDR1 and CDR2 are SGHNT and YENEEA. The CDR3 is 16 amino acids. The V end was cut by 7 bases, the J end by 2 bases, with 20 bases between. The CDR3 here is CASITQGAENQETQYF. In nucleotides, the CDR3 is TGTGCCAGCATTACACAGGGAGCGGAGAATCAAGAGACCCAGTACTTC.

The table lists this clone with a count of one. V is TRBV28 and J is TRBJ2-6, with 7 bases aligning to TRBD1. V was pared by 7 bases and J by 0 bases, with 12 bases of the junction left unmatched. Per the germline V gene, CDR1 is MDHEN and CDR2 is SYDVKM. This CDR3 contains 18 residues. DNA of the CDR3: TGTGCCAGCACCATTACGGGACAGCCTAGCTCTGGGGCCAACGTCCTGACTTTC. This translates into CASTITGQPSSGANVLTF.

This chain links TRBV30 with TRBJ2-3; a possible D gene is TRBD2 (5 bases). The CDR3 sequence is 14 residues long. Germline assignment: CDR1 GTSNPN and CDR2 SVGIG (reference sequence). Trimming removed 0 bases from V and 4 bases from J, with 11 bases in between. CDR3 loop: CAWSVGGSADTQYF. CDR3 coding DNA: TGTGCCTGGAGTGTTGGTGGGAGTGCAGATACGCAGTATTTT.

This chain links TRBV5-1 with TRBJ1-1; D is possibly TRBD1 (5 bases). Deletions cut 4 bases from V and 1 base from J, with 11 bases between. The length of the CDR3 is 14 residues. Germline lookup yields CDR1 SGHRS and CDR2 YFSETQ. CDR3 protein: CASSRGTGNTEAFF. The CDR3 nucleotides are TGCGCCAGCAGCCGGGGGACGGGGAACACTGAAGCTTTCTTT.

The chain carries TRBV28 and TRBJ2-3; 9 nucleotides agree with TRBD2. This CDR3 comprises 14 residues. Germline CDR1 is MDHEN and CDR2 is SYDVKM. The junction had 17 bases not matched to a gene; V was cut back by 8 bases and J by 14 bases. The CDR3, as DNA: TGTGCCAGCCACCATCGGAATAGCGGGAGCTCGTTGTATTTT. It specifies CASHHRNSGSSLYF. Looking up the rest from reference TRBV28 and TRBJ2-3 gives the full variable domain: DVKVTQSSRYLVKRTGEKVFLECVQDMDHENMFWYRQDPGLGLRLIYFSYDVKMKEKGDIPEGYSVSREKKERFSLILESASTNQTSMYLCASHHRNSGSSLYFGPGTRLTVL.

This sequence joins TRBV5-1 and TRBJ2-3; no clear D. The germline CDR1 and CDR2 sequences are SGHRS and YFSETQ. This CDR3 is built from 15 residues. V was pared by 5 bases and J by 0 bases, with 13 bases between. CDR3 nucleotide sequence: TGCGCCAGCAGTACGCAGACGACTAGCACAGATACGCAGTATTTT. Translating it yields CASSTQTTSTDTQYF.

This rearrangement joins TRBV2 to TRBJ2-7, with 9 bases identical to TRBD2. This CDR3 has 15 amino acids. After removal of 2 bases from V and 2 bases from J, the junction contained 4 bases not matched to a gene. Per the germline V gene, CDR1 is SNHLY and CDR2 is FYNNEI. The CDR3 region has the DNA TGTGCCAGCAGTGAACCGCTAGCGGGGACCTACGAGCAGTACTTC. It specifies CASSEPLAGTYEQYF. Full variable domain (rest looked up from reference TRBV2 and TRBJ2-7): EPEVTQTPSHQVTQMGQEVILRCVPISNHLYFYWYRQILGQKVEFLVSFYNNEISEKSEIFDDQFSVERPDGSNFTLKIRSTKLEDSAMYFCASSEPLAGTYEQYFGPGTRLTVT.

The chain joins TRBV5-1 to TRBJ2-7; perhaps TRBD1 as D (7 bases). Trimming took off 4 bases at V and 1 base at J, with 15 bases between the two ends. CDR3 size: 15 residues. Looked up from germline, CDR1 is SGHRS and CDR2 is YFSETQ. DNA of the CDR3: TGCGCCAGCAGCCGGGGGACAGACAATTCCTACGAGCAGTACTTC. Translating gives CASSRGTDNSYEQYF.

The V gene is TRBV5-1, the J gene TRBJ2-3, with 12 positions matching TRBD1. Germline CDR1 SGHRS, CDR2 YFSETQ. This CDR3 comprises 18 residues. Losses at the gene ends were 4 bases for V and 2 bases for J; bases not matched to a gene: 11. In nucleotides, the CDR3 is TGCGCCAGCAGCCAGGGACAGGGGGCGATAACCTACACAGATACGCAGTATTTT. Protein product: CASSQGQGAITYTDTQYF.

The chain has TRBV19 and TRBJ2-5; TRBD2 might be the D (5 bases). CDR1 LNHDA and CDR2 SQIVND come from the germline V gene (reference sequence). The CDR3 loop spans 13 amino acids. Trimming took off 0 bases at V and 8 bases at J, with 10 bases between the two ends. The CDR3, as DNA: TGTGCCAGTAGTATAGACCTACTAGGTACCCAGTACTTC. This codes for CASSIDLLGTQYF.